Sequencing of this T cell receptor beta chain was carried out in a study of shared clonotypes between healthy human individuals. It was around 320 ng DNA, some 28,000 T cell genomes, that went into each replicate PCR of unsorted PBMC. Method: immunoSEQ multiplex PCR; TCRdb's copy keeps in-frame clones and lacks some. The data contain about 450,000 clones, roughly 85% of them singletons. Germline loops: CDR1 SGHRS, CDR2 YFSETQ. The CDR3 runs to 14 residues. V was clipped by 4 bases and J by 8 bases; unmatched bases: 11. The chain combines TRBV5-1 with TRBJ1-2, with 7 bases matching TRBD1. The sample was PBMCs. The sequence derives from a woman aged 40 to 55 in good health. Some clones in this sample may be carry-over from other donors' samples. The CDR3 sequence: CASSRTGPGTGYTF. DNA of the CDR3: TGCGCCAGCAGCCGGACAGGACCCGGAACGGGCTACACCTTC.